At least ten counts were recorded for the clone carrying this TCR beta chain. The CDR3 is made up of 16 amino acids. CDR1 SEHNR and CDR2 FQNEAQ come from the germline V gene (reference sequence). Between the trimmed V and J ends, which lost 4 bases and 4 bases, there was a span of 17 bases. Time point: patch test 1, 2 weeks after DPC sensitization. As to treatment: therapeutic diphenylcyclopropenone sensitization with weekly scalp DPC. From the RACE reads, TCRdb called clonotypes with MiXCR, one entry per CDR3 protein. The sample lists around 380,000 distinct CDR3 sequences, roughly 5% occurring once. This specimen comes from a study of human T cells and chemical hapten exposure. Study at large: Chiefly female patients presented with alopecia areata, totalis or universalis.

The chain joins TRBV7-9 to TRBJ1-3; D uncertain. This receptor was taken from a woman in her forties or fifties with alopecia areata. Some clones in this sample may be carry-over from other donors' samples. Sequenced material: whole blood, taken in connection with sensitization to the hapten diphenylcyclopropenone (DPC). CDR3 residues: CASSSGPRTPGNTIYF. In nucleotides, the CDR3 is TGTGCCAGCAGCTCCGGACCCCGGACGCCAGGAAACACCATATATTTT.